A single sample is the source of the 28 T cell receptor beta chains below, sequenced in a study of T cells after yellow fever vaccination. Using its own MiXCR run on the 5' RACE reads, TCRdb lists one record per CDR3 protein. The table lists a few hundred thousand distinct CDR3 sequences, over 4% of them singletons. Here the sequenced sample was PBMCs, taken 5 days after the yellow fever booster vaccination. Receptors were obtained from a man younger than 35 who received the YFV17D yellow fever vaccine.

The gene calls are TRBV4-3 and TRBJ2-5; possibly TRBD2 for D (5 bases). The CDR3 runs to 14 residues. The germline CDR1 and CDR2 sequences are LGHNA and YSLEER. The V gene lost 0 bases and the J gene lost 4 bases, with 9 bases spanning the gap. CDR3 DNA: TGCGCCAGCAGCCAAGATTCCCGGGGAGAGACCCAGTACTTC. It codes for CASSQDSRGETQYF.

A few counts support this clonotype. The V and J genes are TRBV5-5 and TRBJ2-5; the D is unclear. Germline loops: CDR1 SGHKS, CDR2 YYEKEE (reference sequence). The CDR3 loop spans 13 amino acids. Trimming stripped 4 bases from V and 4 bases from J, with 11 bases between. The CDR3 nucleotides are TGTGCCAGCAGCCCCGTGGCGTCAGAGACCCAGTACTTC. Protein sequence: CASSPVASETQYF.

The chain combines TRBV10-3 with TRBJ1-5; D remains ambiguous. Trimming removed 6 bases at V and 6 bases at J, with 12 bases between. Germline V CDR1 and CDR2: ENHRY, SYGVKD. The CDR3 is 13 amino acids. In nucleotides, the CDR3 is TGTGCCATCAGCCCCCTTGACGGTCAGCCCCAGCATTTT. This sequence encodes CAISPLDGQPQHF.

This clonotype was detected a few times. In DNA form, the CDR3 reads TGTGCCAGCAAGGACAGGGCTTGGGGAGAGACCCAGTACTTC. Translated: CASKDRAWGETQYF. The chain recombines TRBV6-2 or TRBV6-3 with TRBJ2-5, with 8 positions matching TRBD1. Germline V gene data show CDR1 as MNHEY and CDR2 as SVGEGT. The J segment lost 4 bases and the V segment lost 7 bases, leaving 8 bases of the junction unmatched. The CDR3 contains 14 residues.

V is TRBV5-1 and J is TRBJ1-4; D is unclear. With 0 bases removed from V and 7 bases from J, the gap between germline ends came to 13 bases. The CDR3 has 15 amino acids. CDR1 is SGHRS and CDR2 is YFSETQ in the germline V gene. CDR3 sequence (DNA): TGCGCCAGCAGCTTGGACCCAGGCCGGGGTGAAAAACTGTTTTTT. Its protein product is CASSLDPGRGEKLFF.

A few counts support this clonotype. The J gene is TRBJ1-6, the V gene TRBV7-2, with no clear D. This CDR3 has 16 amino acids. Germline CDR1 SGHTA, CDR2 FQGNSA. Trimming left V 2 bases short and J 2 bases short, with 10 bases between. The CDR3: CASSLFETAYNSPLHF. The CDR3 DNA follows: TGTGCCAGCAGCTTATTTGAGACGGCCTATAATTCACCCCTCCACTTT.

The chain recombines TRBV13 with TRBJ2-5, with 13 bases matching TRBD2. This CDR3 has 19 residues. Germline V gene lookup returns CDR1 PRHDT and CDR2 FYEKMQ (reference sequence). V was pared by 5 bases and J by 1 base, with 13 bases of the junction left unmatched. The chain's CDR3 is CASSLRTSGGWGIQETQYF. The CDR3 DNA is TGTGCCAGCAGCCTCCGGACTAGCGGGGGCTGGGGTATCCAAGAGACCCAGTACTTC.

This clonotype showed up many times. The rearrangement uses TRBV5-1 and TRBJ2-7; D is perhaps TRBD1 (7 bases). This CDR3 contains 15 residues. The V end was cut by 0 bases, the J end by 4 bases, with 14 bases between. Per the germline V gene, CDR1 is SGHRS and CDR2 is YFSETQ. The CDR3 DNA reads as TGCGCCAGCAGCTTGGCCAGGGGGGAGCCATACGAGCAGTACTTC. This encodes CASSLARGEPYEQYF.

This clonotype was found many times. V usage is TRBV5-1 and J usage is TRBJ2-7; D remains ambiguous. This CDR3 is 13 amino acids long. Per germline, CDR1 SGHRS and CDR2 YFSETQ. V lost 1 base, J lost 4 bases, and 9 bases lay in between. The CDR3 is CASSLIGGYEQYV. The CDR3 DNA reads as TGCGCCAGCAGCTTGATTGGTGGGTACGAGCAGTACGTC.

The sample holds a few counts of this clonotype. The V and J genes are TRBV7-2 and TRBJ2-1, with D uncertain. Germline-derived CDR1 and CDR2 are SGHTA and FQGNSA. The CDR3 consists of 13 residues. V lost 1 base and J lost 6, with 7 bases in between. CDR3 region: CASSLDLGNEQFF. CDR3 bases: TGTGCCAGCAGCTTAGATCTAGGCAATGAGCAGTTCTTC.

The table lists this clonotype with many counts. This sequence joins TRBV7-2 and TRBJ2-2, with 8 nucleotides matching TRBD1. The germline CDR1 and CDR2 sequences are SGHTA and FQGNSA. V shed 3 bases and J 9 bases; nucleotides not matched to a gene: 3. The CDR3 is 13 amino acids. This CDR3 is CASSLDRVRELFF. The CDR3 DNA follows: TGTGCCAGCAGCTTGGACAGGGTACGGGAGCTGTTTTTT. Full variable domain (rest looked up from reference TRBV7-2 and TRBJ2-2): GAGVSQSPSNKVTEKGKDVELRCDPISGHTALYWYRQSLGQGLEFLIYFQGNSAPDKSGLPSDRFSAERTGGSVSTLTIQRTQQEDSAVYLCASSLDRVRELFFGEGSRLTVL.

This chain connects TRBV20-1 to TRBJ2-3, with 8 positions matching TRBD2. CDR3 length equals 15 residues. From germline, CDR1 is DFQATT and CDR2 SNEGSKA (reference sequence). J was trimmed by 7 bases and V by 6 bases; bases with no gene match: 15. Written as DNA, the CDR3 is TGCAGTGCGCGGGCCCTAGCGGGCCTGGCGAATACGCAGTATTTT. It is translated as CSARALAGLANTQYF.

This clonotype was seen only a few times. The chain joins TRBV29-1 to TRBJ2-5; D perhaps matches TRBD1 (5 bases). This CDR3 contains 14 residues. Germline V gene sequence: CDR1 SQVTM, CDR2 ANQGSEA. V was trimmed by 7 bases and J by 5 bases, leaving 20 bases between them. The CDR3, as DNA: TGCAGCGCTGGGTCCAGGGCTCGTATGGAGACCCAGTACTTC. Its translation is CSAGSRARMETQYF.

This clonotype showed up many times. The chain employs TRBV6-6 and TRBJ1-6; D not resolved. Trimming took 5 bases from V and 6 from J, leaving 14 bases between them. CDR3 size: 15 residues. The V gene's germline CDR1 is MNHNY and CDR2 SVGAGI (reference sequence). The CDR3 sequence: CASSPGVAGNSPLHF. The CDR3 DNA reads TGTGCCAGCAGTCCCGGCGTGGCCGGTAATTCACCCCTCCACTTT.

The genes are TRBV20-1 and TRBJ2-7, with 7 bases lining up with TRBD1. After removal of 2 bases from V and 5 bases from J, the junction contained 9 bases not matched to a gene. CDR1 DFQATT and CDR2 SNEGSKA come from the germline V gene (reference sequence). The CDR3 has 14 residues. The CDR3 spells CSARTNRGWDEQYV. CDR3 in DNA: TGCAGTGCTAGAACCAACAGGGGATGGGACGAGCAGTACGTC.

The chain carries TRBV7-3 and TRBJ2-1; weak D call: TRBD1 (5 bases). The V end was cut by 5 bases, the J end by 4 bases, with 15 bases between. The CDR3 contains 15 residues. CDR1 and CDR2 (germline): SGHTA, FQGTGA. The CDR3 loop is CASSPTGSHYNEQFF. DNA of the CDR3: TGTGCCAGCAGCCCAACAGGTTCTCATTACAATGAGCAGTTCTTC.

The rearrangement uses TRBV18 and TRBJ2-3; TRBD1 agrees at 9 bases. This CDR3 spans 15 amino acids. Germline CDR1 reads KGHSH; CDR2 reads LQKENI. V lost 6 bases, J lost 5 bases, and 9 bases stayed unmatched. CDR3 region: CASSLQGALGDTQYF. The DNA for the CDR3 is TGTGCCAGCTCCCTACAGGGGGCGCTGGGAGATACGCAGTATTTT.

This clonotype was recorded at least ten times. This chain links TRBV7-2 with TRBJ2-5; 9 bases map to TRBD2. Unmatched junction bases numbered 4, after V lost 0 bases and J lost 5 bases. CDR3 length: 15 amino acids. The germline V gene has CDR1 SGHTA and CDR2 FQGNSA. CDR3 protein: CASSLASGGGETQYF. The DNA for the CDR3 is TGTGCCAGCAGCTTAGCTAGCGGGGGTGGGGAGACCCAGTACTTC. The full variable domain, with the rest looked up from reference TRBV7-2 and TRBJ2-5, is GAGVSQSPSNKVTEKGKDVELRCDPISGHTALYWYRQSLGQGLEFLIYFQGNSAPDKSGLPSDRFSAERTGGSVSTLTIQRTQQEDSAVYLCASSLASGGGETQYFGPGTRLLVL.

The chain employs TRBV28 and TRBJ2-2; no firm D call. Germline loops: CDR1 MDHEN, CDR2 SYDVKM. Trimming removed 9 bases from V and 5 bases from J, with 25 bases in between. This CDR3 contains 17 residues. DNA of the CDR3: TGTGCCAGTGGATCTAGTGACGCAGTTATGAGGACCGGGGAGCTGTTTTTT. This gives the protein CASGSSDAVMRTGELFF.

This chain uses TRBV10-1 with TRBJ1-2, with D unresolved. The V end lost 4 bases, the J end lost 7 bases, and 13 bases lay between the germline ends. This CDR3 is built from 13 residues. Germline loops: CDR1 WNHNN, CDR2 SYGVQD (reference sequence). The CDR3, as DNA: TGCGCCAGCAGTGCGTACAGCCTGGGTGGCTACACCTTC. This gives the protein CASSAYSLGGYTF.

The rearrangement uses TRBV4-1 and TRBJ2-3; a possible D gene is TRBD2 (7 bases). The CDR3 spans 17 residues. Germline CDR1 and CDR2: MGHRA and YSYEKL. Trimming took 0 bases from V and 1 from J, leaving 14 bases between them. The CDR3 region is CASSQDPTGGRTDTQYF. DNA for the CDR3: TGCGCCAGCAGCCAAGACCCGACGGGGGGCCGCACAGATACGCAGTATTTT.

This clonotype was seen repeatedly, ten times or more. V usage is TRBV12-3 or TRBV12-4 and J usage is TRBJ2-3, with D perhaps TRBD1 (6 bases). The CDR3 has 14 amino acids. The V end was cut by 5 bases, the J end by 4 bases, with 13 bases between. The CDR3 nucleotides are TGTGCCAGCAGTCCACGACCAGGGGCAGATACGCAGTATTTT. Protein: CASSPRPGADTQYF.

This clonotype was picked up many times. This chain joins TRBV20-1 and TRBJ1-4; no clear D gene. Trimming took off 4 bases at V and 7 bases at J, with 13 bases between the two ends. Germline V gene lookup returns CDR1 DFQATT and CDR2 SNEGSKA (reference sequence). The CDR3 length is 13 residues. CDR3 loop: CSAIPRRSEKLFF. The DNA of the CDR3 is TGCAGTGCTATCCCGCGCCGGAGTGAAAAACTGTTTTTT.

This clonotype was seen a few times. V is TRBV20-1 and J is TRBJ2-2; D is undetermined. The CDR3 sequence is 15 residues long. CDR1 is DFQATT, CDR2 SNEGSKA, per germline (reference sequence). V was cut by 5 bases and J by 0 bases, with 13 bases left in between. CDR3 nucleotide sequence: TGCAGTGCTCGACCAGGTACTGCGAACACCGGGGAGCTGTTTTTT. Its translation is CSARPGTANTGELFF.

This clonotype was seen many times. The gene calls are TRBV5-1 and TRBJ2-1; 9 positions match TRBD2. The trim removed 4 bases at V and 4 bases at J, leaving 12 bases unmatched. The CDR3 extends over 17 amino acids. The V gene's germline CDR1 is SGHRS and CDR2 YFSETQ. CDR3 in DNA: TGCGCCAGCAGCCCGCCCTTAGCGGGGGACCCATACAATGAGCAGTTCTTC. This sequence encodes CASSPPLAGDPYNEQFF.

This rearrangement joins TRBV7-9 to TRBJ2-1, with D perhaps matching TRBD2 (5 bases). The CDR3 runs 14 residues. The V and J ends lost 5 bases and 7 bases respectively, with 15 bases between them. Germline V gene lookup returns CDR1 SEHNR and CDR2 FQNEAQ (reference sequence). CDR3 in DNA: TGTGCCAGCAGCCCCGCCCCGGGGAATAATGAGCAGTTCTTC. As protein: CASSPAPGNNEQFF.

There are a few counts of this clonotype. This rearrangement joins TRBV28 to TRBJ2-3; 15 nucleotides align to TRBD2. Germline V gene sequence: CDR1 MDHEN, CDR2 SYDVKM. CDR3 length: 15 amino acids. Germline trimming cut 6 bases from V and 7 bases from J; bases unmatched to any gene: 5. CDR3 sequence reads: CASSLGTSGGYTQYF. In nucleotides, the CDR3 is TGTGCCAGCAGCCTCGGGACTAGCGGGGGGTATACGCAGTATTTT.

The rearrangement joins TRBV18 to TRBJ1-2, with 11 positions matching TRBD1. The CDR3 spans 14 residues. Germline V gives CDR1 KGHSH, CDR2 LQKENI. V lost 3 bases and J lost 5; bases outside the gene matches: 2. CDR3 nucleotide sequence: TGTGCCAGCTCACCGGGACAGGGGGAATATGGCTACACCTTC. This encodes CASSPGQGEYGYTF.